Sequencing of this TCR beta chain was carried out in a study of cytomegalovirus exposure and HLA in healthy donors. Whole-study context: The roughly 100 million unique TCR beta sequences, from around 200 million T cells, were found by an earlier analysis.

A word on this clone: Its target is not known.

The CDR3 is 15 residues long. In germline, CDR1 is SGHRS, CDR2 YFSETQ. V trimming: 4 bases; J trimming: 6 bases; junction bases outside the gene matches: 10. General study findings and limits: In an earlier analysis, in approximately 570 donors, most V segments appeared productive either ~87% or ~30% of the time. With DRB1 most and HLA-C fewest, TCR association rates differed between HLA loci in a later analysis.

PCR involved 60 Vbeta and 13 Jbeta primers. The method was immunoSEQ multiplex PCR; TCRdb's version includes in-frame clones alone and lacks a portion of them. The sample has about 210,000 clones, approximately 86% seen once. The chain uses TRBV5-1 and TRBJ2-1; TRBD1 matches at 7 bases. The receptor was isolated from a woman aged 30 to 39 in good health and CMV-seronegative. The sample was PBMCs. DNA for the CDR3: TGCGCCAGCAGCCCTTCCTTGGGACAGCTCAATGAGCAGTTCTTC. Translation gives CASSPSLGQLNEQFF.